What follows are 20 T cell receptor beta chains derived from one specimen sequenced in a study of OX40 agonist ivuxolimab in advanced cancers. Data came from immunoSEQ multiplex PCR; TCRdb stores just in-frame clones and leaves some out. The sample holds around 20,000 clones; around two thirds are singletons and the top ten take about 30%. The starting material was CD4+ or CD8+ T cells sorted from blood, obtained in a trial of the OX40 agonist ivuxolimab. The receptors were sampled from an adult with an advanced solid tumor such as melanoma, head and neck, liver or kidney cancer.

The CDR3 sequence: CASRFREDEQYF. The CDR3 DNA follows: TGCGCCAGCAGATTCAGGGAAGACGAGCAGTACTTC. V is TRBV5-1 and J is TRBJ2-7, with a possible D match to TRBD1 (5 bases). The germline V and J ends were trimmed by 5 bases and 5 bases, with 11 bases remaining between them. CDR3 size: 12 residues. Per germline, CDR1 SGHRS and CDR2 YFSETQ. The variable domain in full, with the rest retrieved from reference TRBV5-1 and TRBJ2-7, is KAGVTQTPRYLIKTRGQQVTLSCSPISGHRSVSWYQQTPGQGLQFLFEYFSETQRNKGNFPGRFSGRQFSNSRSEMNVSTLELGDSALYLCASRFREDEQYFGPGTRLTVT.

The chain recombines TRBV4-2 with TRBJ1-3, with 11 nucleotides matching TRBD1. The V segment lost 4 bases and the J segment 6 bases; nucleotides outside the gene matches: 11. Germline V lookup: CDR1 LGHNA, CDR2 YNFKEQ. The CDR3 length is 17 residues. The CDR3 nucleotides are TGTGCCAGCAGCCCCGACGGGACAGGGGGGAGCGCAAACACCATATATTTT. Protein product: CASSPDGTGGSANTIYF.

Points on this clone: A read error likely explains this, since a far larger clone differs by one base. The genes are TRBV5-4 and TRBJ1-1, with D possibly TRBD1 on 5 matching bases. The CDR3 is 16 amino acids. Germline lookup yields CDR1 SGHNT and CDR2 YYREEE (reference sequence). V lost 3 bases and J 4 bases, leaving 19 bases between the germline ends. CDR3 region: CASSWGGEELGTEAFF. The CDR3 nucleotides are TGTGCCAGCAGCTGGGGGGGGGAGGAATTAGGCACTGAAGCTTTCTTT.

CDR3 DNA sequence: TGTGCCAGCAGCTTAACGGAAGCGGGGGCCCACGAGCAGTACTTC. This gives the protein CASSLTEAGAHEQYF. The V and J genes are TRBV7-9 and TRBJ2-7, with TRBD2 identical over 8 bases. Losses at the gene ends were 2 bases for V and 5 bases for J; bases not matched to a gene: 8. CDR1 is SEHNR, CDR2 FQNEAQ, per germline (reference sequence). This CDR3 region has 15 residues.

The chain is built from TRBV6-1 and TRBJ2-7, with 10 bases matching TRBD2. Germline loops: CDR1 MNHNS, CDR2 SASEGT. V was pared by 3 bases and J by 2 bases, with 7 bases of the junction left unmatched. The CDR3 is 16 residues long. CDR3 loop: CASSDLRTSGTYEQYF. In nucleotides, the CDR3 is TGTGCCAGCAGTGACCTCCGGACTAGCGGAACCTACGAGCAGTACTTC.

This clone is deemed medium-sized. The V gene is TRBV6-5, the J gene TRBJ1-1; possibly TRBD1 for D (5 bases). This CDR3 contains 11 residues. The ends were cut back, 6 bases at V and 6 bases at J, with 8 bases in the middle. Germline CDR1 MNHEY, CDR2 SVGAGI. Here the CDR3 DNA reads TGTGCCAGCAGAAGGGGAGCTGAAGCTTTCTTT. It codes for CASRRGAEAFF.

This clone has just a few counts. The chain joins TRBV11-2 to TRBJ2-2; tentatively, D is TRBD1 (6 bases). The CDR3 runs 16 residues. V lost 5 bases to trimming and J lost 7 bases, with 20 bases between them. Germline CDR1 reads SGHAT; CDR2 reads FQNNGV. The CDR3 DNA reads as TGTGCCAGCAGCCCGGCACAGGGTGCCTTCGGCGGGGAGCTGTTTTTT. Protein product: CASSPAQGAFGGELFF.

The rearrangement joins TRBV29-1 to TRBJ2-7; D gene uncertain. V was cut by 7 bases and J by 4 bases, with 14 bases left in between. Per germline, CDR1 SQVTM and CDR2 ANQGSEA. CDR3 length: 12 residues. The CDR3 sequence: CSALRIGYEQYF. Written as DNA, the CDR3 is TGCAGCGCCCTGCGGATAGGGTACGAGCAGTACTTC.

This sequence joins TRBV7-9 and TRBJ2-7; 8 nucleotides agree with TRBD1. The CDR3 totals 16 residues. The junction had 16 bases not matched to a gene; V was cut back by 7 bases and J by 5 bases. Germline-derived CDR1 and CDR2 are SEHNR and FQNEAQ (reference sequence). As DNA, the CDR3 is TGTGCCAGCACCCACCCGGTGACAGGGGCGGGCGACGAGCAGTACTTC. It yields the protein CASTHPVTGAGDEQYF.

The rearrangement uses TRBV10-2 and TRBJ1-2; weak D call: TRBD1 (5 bases). The CDR3 has 16 residues. V lost 5 bases and J 4 bases, leaving 20 bases between the germline ends. Germline CDR1 and CDR2: WSHSY and SAAADI. The CDR3 region is CASSSSGTAPIYGYTF. CDR3 nucleotide sequence: TGCGCCAGCAGTAGTTCCGGGACGGCTCCTATCTATGGCTACACCTTC.

V gene TRBV2 combines with J gene TRBJ1-2, with 7 bases lining up with TRBD1. Trimming at V came to 0 bases and at J to 5 bases, leaving 3 bases not matched to a gene. The CDR3 extends over 14 amino acids. Germline loops: CDR1 SNHLY, CDR2 FYNNEI. CDR3 in DNA: TGTGCCAGCAGTGAAGCGACAGGGTCATATGGCTACACCTTC. Translated, it gives CASSEATGSYGYTF.

V gene TRBV28 combines with J gene TRBJ2-7; 9 bases match TRBD1. The CDR3 has 14 residues. Germline CDR1 reads MDHEN; CDR2 reads SYDVKM. After removal of 7 bases from V and 1 base from J, the junction contained 5 bases not matched to a gene. The CDR3 protein is CASNSGTGSYEQYF. The DNA of the CDR3 is TGTGCCAGCAATTCTGGGACAGGGTCCTACGAGCAGTACTTC.

This clone turned up a few times. The V and J genes are TRBV28 and TRBJ2-7; tentative D call: TRBD1 (6 bases). In germline, CDR1 is MDHEN, CDR2 SYDVKM. This CDR3 is 13 amino acids long. V was trimmed by 4 bases and J by 4 bases, leaving 11 bases between them. CDR3 coding DNA: TGTGCCAGCAGTTACGCAGGGGCTTACGAGCAGTACTTC. Amino acid sequence: CASSYAGAYEQYF.

The CDR3, as DNA: TGTGCCAGCAGCCCTATAGAAGTACTGTTTTTT. As protein: CASSPIEVLFF. The V and J genes are TRBV6-1 and TRBJ1-4; D not certain. The CDR3 runs 11 residues. With 6 bases removed from V and 13 bases from J, the gap between germline ends came to 12 bases. In germline, CDR1 is MNHNS, CDR2 SASEGT.

This clone was counted a few times. The chain is built from TRBV5-6 and TRBJ1-2; 7 nucleotides agree with TRBD1. This CDR3 has 14 residues. Germline values: CDR1 SGHDT, CDR2 YYEEEE. V shed 0 bases, J shed 2 bases, and the junction held 1 base outside the gene matches. The CDR3 bases are TGTGCCAGCAGCTTGGTACAGGGGAACTATGGCTACACCTTC. This codes for CASSLVQGNYGYTF.

The chain combines TRBV19 with TRBJ1-2; 7 bases are shared with TRBD1. The CDR3 has 13 residues. J lost 3 bases, V lost 5 bases, and 3 bases had no gene match. Germline CDR1 reads LNHDA; CDR2 reads SQIVND (reference sequence). As DNA, the CDR3 is TGTGCCAGTAGTCCCGGGACAGACTATGGCTACACCTTC. Protein sequence: CASSPGTDYGYTF.

This clone turned up a few times. The chain is built from TRBV28 and TRBJ2-7; D uncertain. CDR3 length: 10 residues. CDR1 is MDHEN and CDR2 is SYDVKM in the germline V gene. V was shortened by 3 bases and J by 6 bases, with 3 bases between the two germline ends. CDR3 bases: TGTGCCAGCAGTTTTGGCGAGCAGTACTTC. This codes for CASSFGEQYF. Based on the CDR3 plus reference TRBV28 and TRBJ2-7, the full variable domain is DVKVTQSSRYLVKRTGEKVFLECVQDMDHENMFWYRQDPGLGLRLIYFSYDVKMKEKGDIPEGYSVSREKKERFSLILESASTNQTSMYLCASSFGEQYFGPGTRLTVT.

This chain uses TRBV7-9 with TRBJ2-1; 12 positions agree with TRBD2. V dropped 2 bases and J dropped 9; count of bases not matched to a gene: 11. The germline CDR1 and CDR2 sequences are SEHNR and FQNEAQ (reference sequence). The CDR3 covers 17 residues. The CDR3 nucleotides are TGTGCCAGCAGCTTAACCCCTCGGCTAGCGGGGGGGGCTGAGCAGTTCTTC. Its translation: CASSLTPRLAGGAEQFF.

This rearrangement joins TRBV4-1 to TRBJ1-1; D may be TRBD1 (6 bases). V lost 6 bases and J lost 2, with 13 bases in between. CDR1 MGHRA and CDR2 YSYEKL come from the germline V gene. This CDR3 comprises 14 residues. CDR3 region: CASSPGQINTEAFF. The CDR3 DNA reads TGCGCCAGCAGTCCGGGACAAATAAACACTGAAGCTTTCTTT.

V gene TRBV6-5 combines with J gene TRBJ2-5; D not resolved. Germline values: CDR1 MNHEY, CDR2 SVGAGI. This CDR3 has 12 amino acids. The ends were cut back, 0 bases at V and 2 bases at J, with 1 base in the middle. CDR3 DNA: TGTGCCAGCAGTTACTCTCAAGAGACCCAGTACTTC. It is translated as CASSYSQETQYF.